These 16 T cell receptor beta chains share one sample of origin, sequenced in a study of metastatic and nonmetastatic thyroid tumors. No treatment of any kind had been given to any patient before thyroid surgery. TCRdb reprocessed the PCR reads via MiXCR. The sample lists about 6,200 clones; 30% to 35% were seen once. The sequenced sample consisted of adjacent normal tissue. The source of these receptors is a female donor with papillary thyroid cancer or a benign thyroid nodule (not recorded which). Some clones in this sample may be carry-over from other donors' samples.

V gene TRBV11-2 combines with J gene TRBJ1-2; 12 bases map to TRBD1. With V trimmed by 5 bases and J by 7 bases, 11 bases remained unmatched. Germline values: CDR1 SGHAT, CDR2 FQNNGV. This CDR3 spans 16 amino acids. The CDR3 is CASSRNRDRGQGGYTF. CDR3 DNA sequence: TGTGCCAGCAGCCGAAACAGGGACAGGGGGCAGGGTGGCTACACCTTC.

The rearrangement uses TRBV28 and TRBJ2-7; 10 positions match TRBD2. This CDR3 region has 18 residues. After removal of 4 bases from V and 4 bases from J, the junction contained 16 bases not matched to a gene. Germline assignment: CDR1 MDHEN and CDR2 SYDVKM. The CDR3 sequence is CASSYHRSSGRVGYEQYF. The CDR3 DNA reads TGTGCCAGCAGTTACCATCGGTCTAGCGGGAGAGTAGGTTACGAGCAGTACTTC.

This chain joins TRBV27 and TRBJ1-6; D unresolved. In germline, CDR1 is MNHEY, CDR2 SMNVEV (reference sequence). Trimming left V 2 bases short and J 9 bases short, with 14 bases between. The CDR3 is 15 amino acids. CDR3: CASSLDPGGGSPLHF. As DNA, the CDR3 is TGTGCCAGCAGTTTAGACCCGGGAGGAGGTTCACCCCTCCACTTT.

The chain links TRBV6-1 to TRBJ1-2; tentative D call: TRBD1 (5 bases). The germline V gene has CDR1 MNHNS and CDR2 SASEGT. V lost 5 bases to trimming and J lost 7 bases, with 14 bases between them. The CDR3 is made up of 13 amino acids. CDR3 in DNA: TGTGCCAGCAGTTTTACAGGTGGGACTGGCTACACCTTC. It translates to CASSFTGGTGYTF.

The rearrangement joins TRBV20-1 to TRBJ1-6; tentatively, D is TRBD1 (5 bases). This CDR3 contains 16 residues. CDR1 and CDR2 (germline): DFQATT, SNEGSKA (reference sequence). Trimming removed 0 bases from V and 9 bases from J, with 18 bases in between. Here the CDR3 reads CSARDGAGPRGSPLHF. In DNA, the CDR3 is TGCAGTGCTAGAGATGGGGCAGGTCCTAGAGGTTCACCCCTCCACTTT.

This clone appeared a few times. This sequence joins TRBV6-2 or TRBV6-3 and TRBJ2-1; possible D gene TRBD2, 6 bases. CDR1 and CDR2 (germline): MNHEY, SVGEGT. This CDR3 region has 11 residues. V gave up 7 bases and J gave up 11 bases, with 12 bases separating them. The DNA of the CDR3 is TGTGCCAGCACCGCGCGGGGAAAGCAGTTCTTC. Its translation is CASTARGKQFF.

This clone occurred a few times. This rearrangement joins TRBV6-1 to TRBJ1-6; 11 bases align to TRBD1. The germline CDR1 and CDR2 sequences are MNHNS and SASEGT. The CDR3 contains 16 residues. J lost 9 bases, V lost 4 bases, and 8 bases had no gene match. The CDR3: CASSVTGTGGSSPLHF. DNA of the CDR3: TGTGCCAGCAGTGTAACCGGGACAGGGGGTAGTTCACCCCTCCACTTT.

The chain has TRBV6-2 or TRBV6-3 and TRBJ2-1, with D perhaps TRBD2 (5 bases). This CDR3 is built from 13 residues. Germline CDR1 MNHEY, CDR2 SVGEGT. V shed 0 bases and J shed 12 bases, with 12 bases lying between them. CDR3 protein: CASSYSFLAGQFF. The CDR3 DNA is TGTGCCAGCAGTTACTCGTTTCTAGCCGGGCAGTTCTTC.

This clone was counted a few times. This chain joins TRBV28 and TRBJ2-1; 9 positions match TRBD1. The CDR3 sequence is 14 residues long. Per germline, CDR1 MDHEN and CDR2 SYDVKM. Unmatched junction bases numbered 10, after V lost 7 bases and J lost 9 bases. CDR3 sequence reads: CASIKDRGVGEQFF. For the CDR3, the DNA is TGTGCCAGCATCAAGGACAGGGGCGTTGGTGAGCAGTTCTTC. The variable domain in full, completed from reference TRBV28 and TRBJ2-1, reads DVKVTQSSRYLVKRTGEKVFLECVQDMDHENMFWYRQDPGLGLRLIYFSYDVKMKEKGDIPEGYSVSREKKERFSLILESASTNQTSMYLCASIKDRGVGEQFFGPGTRLTVL.

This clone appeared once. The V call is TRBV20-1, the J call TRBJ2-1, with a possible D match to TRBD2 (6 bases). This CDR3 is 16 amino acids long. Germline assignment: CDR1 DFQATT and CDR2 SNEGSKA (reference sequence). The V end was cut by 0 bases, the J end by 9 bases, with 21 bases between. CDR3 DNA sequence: TGCAGTGCTAGAGATACTTCGAGACTAGATATTGCTGAGCAGTTCTTC. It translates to CSARDTSRLDIAEQFF.

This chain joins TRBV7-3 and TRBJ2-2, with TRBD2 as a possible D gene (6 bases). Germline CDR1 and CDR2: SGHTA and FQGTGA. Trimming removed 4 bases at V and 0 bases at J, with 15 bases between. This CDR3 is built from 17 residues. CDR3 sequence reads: CASSSTLAAANTGELFF. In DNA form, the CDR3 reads TGTGCCAGCAGCTCTACCTTAGCGGCAGCGAACACCGGGGAGCTGTTTTTT.

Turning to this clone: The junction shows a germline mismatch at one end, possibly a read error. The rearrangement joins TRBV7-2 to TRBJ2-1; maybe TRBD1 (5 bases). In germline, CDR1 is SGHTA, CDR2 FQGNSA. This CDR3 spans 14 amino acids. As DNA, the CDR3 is TGTGCCAGCAGCTTAGGACCAGGGCATGATGTGCAGGTCTTC. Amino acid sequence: CASSLGPGHDVQVF.

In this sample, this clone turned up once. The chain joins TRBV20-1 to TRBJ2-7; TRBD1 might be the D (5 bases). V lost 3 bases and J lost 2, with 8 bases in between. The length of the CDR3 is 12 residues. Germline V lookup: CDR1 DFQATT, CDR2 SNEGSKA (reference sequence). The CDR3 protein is CSARGQAYEQYF. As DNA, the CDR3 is TGCAGTGCTAGGGGGCAGGCCTACGAGCAGTACTTC.

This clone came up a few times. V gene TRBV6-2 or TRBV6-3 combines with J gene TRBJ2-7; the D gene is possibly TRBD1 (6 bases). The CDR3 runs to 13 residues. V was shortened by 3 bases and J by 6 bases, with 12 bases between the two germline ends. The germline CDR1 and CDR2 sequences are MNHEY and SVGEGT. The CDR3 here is CASSYGQPVEQYF. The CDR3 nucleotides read TGTGCCAGCAGTTATGGACAGCCGGTCGAGCAGTACTTC.

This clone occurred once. This chain's CDR3 is CASSLGLAPYNEQFF. CDR3 nucleotides: TGTGCCAGCAGCTTAGGACTAGCTCCCTACAATGAGCAGTTCTTC. The chain employs TRBV7-2 and TRBJ2-1; 7 bases map to TRBD2. Germline V CDR1 and CDR2: SGHTA, FQGNSA. V lost 1 base, J lost 2 bases, and 2 bases stayed unmatched. The CDR3 covers 15 residues.

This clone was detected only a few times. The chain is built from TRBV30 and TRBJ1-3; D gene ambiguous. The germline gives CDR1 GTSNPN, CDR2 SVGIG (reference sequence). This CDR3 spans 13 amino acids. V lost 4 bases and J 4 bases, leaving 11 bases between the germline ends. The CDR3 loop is CAWNTVVGNTIYF. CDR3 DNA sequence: TGTGCCTGGAACACAGTGGTGGGAAACACCATATATTTT.